The 28 T cell receptor beta chains given below trace back to one sample, sequenced in a study of T cell repertoires in cytomegalovirus infection. TCRdb fed the reads into MiXCR, producing one record per CDR3 protein. The table shows 200,000 to 300,000 distinct CDR3 sequences, with about 12% occurring only once. Sequences were obtained from PBMCs. The receptors stem from a human donor in good health (CMV status not recorded). Some clones in this sample may be carry-over from other donors' samples.

This clonotype was recorded at least ten times. This rearrangement joins TRBV15 to TRBJ1-5; D not certain. V lost 0 bases and J lost 3, with 9 bases in between. CDR3 size: 15 residues. Germline CDR1 reads LNHNV; CDR2 reads YYDKDF (reference sequence). DNA of the CDR3: TGTGCCACCAGCAGAGACAGAGGGAACAATCAGCCCCAGCATTTT. Protein sequence: CATSRDRGNNQPQHF. The whole variable domain, remainder taken from reference TRBV15 and TRBJ1-5, is DAMVIQNPRYQVTQFGKPVTLSCSQTLNHNVMYWYQQKSSQAPKLLFHYYDKDFNNEADTPDNFQSRRPNTSFCFLDIRSPGLGDTAMYLCATSRDRGNNQPQHFGDGTRLSIL.

This clonotype was found many times. The genes are TRBV7-9 and TRBJ2-7; 7 bases are shared with TRBD2. V shed 5 bases and J 1 base; nucleotides not matched to a gene: 8. CDR3 length equals 15 residues. CDR1 and CDR2 from the germline V gene are SEHNR and FQNEAQ (reference sequence). In DNA form, the CDR3 reads TGTGCCAGCAGCCAACTAGCCGGGGGGTCCTACGAGCAGTACTTC. Its translation is CASSQLAGGSYEQYF.

At least ten counts were recorded for this clonotype. The chain couples TRBV7-2 to TRBJ1-4, with 10 bases matching TRBD1. Germline values: CDR1 SGHTA, CDR2 FQGNSA. The CDR3 totals 14 residues. Trimming removed 5 bases from V and 7 bases from J; junction bases left unmatched: 4. DNA for the CDR3: TGTGCCAGCAGCCGGGACAGGGGAAGTGAAAAACTGTTTTTT. Amino acid sequence: CASSRDRGSEKLFF.

J is TRBJ1-1 and V is TRBV29-1; a possible D gene is TRBD1 (5 bases). CDR3 length: 17 amino acids. V was shortened by 1 base and J by 0 bases, with 18 bases between the two germline ends. CDR1 is SQVTM and CDR2 is ANQGSEA in the germline V gene. In nucleotides, the CDR3 is TGCAGCGTTGAAGGCCGGGACCGATCCCTTATGAACACTGAAGCTTTCTTT. As protein: CSVEGRDRSLMNTEAFF.

This clonotype was seen at least ten times. In DNA, the CDR3 is TGTGCCACCAGCAGAGATGAAGGCAGGCCATCCCGTGAAGCTTTCTTT. As protein: CATSRDEGRPSREAFF. The V and J genes are TRBV15 and TRBJ1-1, with D unclear. CDR3 length equals 16 residues. The germline V gene has CDR1 LNHNV and CDR2 YYDKDF (reference sequence). V was clipped by 0 bases and J by 7 bases, with 18 bases between them.

This clonotype was detected many times. V is TRBV7-6 and J is TRBJ2-1, with a possible D match to TRBD2 (5 bases). V was clipped by 0 bases and J by 9 bases, with 12 bases between them. The CDR3 runs 14 residues. Germline V gene sequence: CDR1 SGHVS, CDR2 FNYEAQ. The CDR3 nucleotides are TGTGCCAGCAGCTTAGCGGGAGCCCGAGGTGAGCAGTTCTTC. Its translation is CASSLAGARGEQFF.

This clonotype was seen at least ten times. CDR3 loop: CASSWSSGHNEQFF. CDR3 nucleotides: TGTGCCAGCAGTTGGTCTAGCGGCCACAATGAGCAGTTCTTC. The gene calls are TRBV6-1 and TRBJ2-1; the match to TRBD2 covers 7 bases. The CDR3 contains 14 residues. Germline V gene data show CDR1 as MNHNS and CDR2 as SASEGT. After removal of 5 bases from V and 5 bases from J, the junction contained 6 bases not matched to a gene.

The chain carries TRBV6-5 and TRBJ1-1; D remains ambiguous. The CDR3 runs 15 residues. Germline CDR1 reads MNHEY; CDR2 reads SVGAGI. V gave up 1 base and J gave up 4 bases, with 13 bases separating them. The CDR3: CASSYLSADPTEAFF. CDR3 bases: TGTGCCAGCAGTTACTTATCGGCGGACCCCACTGAAGCTTTCTTT.

Many counts were recorded for this clonotype. V and J are TRBV7-8 and TRBJ2-5; 8 bases fit TRBD1. The CDR3 sequence is 19 residues long. Losses at the gene ends were 5 bases for V and 4 bases for J; bases not matched to a gene: 21. Per the germline V gene, CDR1 is SGHVS and CDR2 is FQNEAQ. CDR3: CASSARLSPFLGQVETQYF. For the CDR3, the DNA is TGTGCCAGCAGCGCCCGGTTATCCCCTTTCCTGGGACAGGTAGAGACCCAGTACTTC.

The chain combines TRBV20-1 with TRBJ2-3; D ambiguous. Germline CDR1 DFQATT, CDR2 SNEGSKA (reference sequence). Trimming removed 6 bases from V and 6 bases from J, with 25 bases in between. The CDR3 totals 16 residues. Written as DNA, the CDR3 is TGCAGTGCAGATGGTGTGGGCGGAACCTTGGGGGATACGCAGTATTTT. Translated, it gives CSADGVGGTLGDTQYF.

This clonotype has at least ten counts. The chain uses TRBV5-1 and TRBJ2-1; 14 bases are shared with TRBD2. CDR1 SGHRS and CDR2 YFSETQ come from the germline V gene. With 2 bases clipped from V and 3 bases from J, the junction kept 13 bases outside the gene matches. This CDR3 spans 20 amino acids. CDR3 sequence reads: CASSFSGTSGRVVGYNEQFF. The CDR3 nucleotides are TGCGCCAGCAGCTTCTCCGGGACTAGCGGGAGAGTCGTTGGCTACAATGAGCAGTTCTTC. The full variable domain, rest sourced from reference TRBV5-1 and TRBJ2-1, is KAGVTQTPRYLIKTRGQQVTLSCSPISGHRSVSWYQQTPGQGLQFLFEYFSETQRNKGNFPGRFSGRQFSNSRSEMNVSTLELGDSALYLCASSFSGTSGRVVGYNEQFFGPGTRLTVL.

A few counts support this clonotype. The V call is TRBV6-6, the J call TRBJ1-1; 8 bases are shared with TRBD1. The CDR3 is 15 amino acids. J was trimmed by 4 bases and V by 4 bases; bases with no gene match: 8. Germline V lookup: CDR1 MNHNY, CDR2 SVGAGI (reference sequence). The CDR3 is CASSLPPGQATEAFF. The CDR3 DNA follows: TGTGCCAGCAGTTTGCCCCCGGGACAGGCCACTGAAGCTTTCTTT.

This clonotype was counted between two and nine times. The J gene is TRBJ2-3, the V gene TRBV6-6; 8 bases line up with TRBD2. Germline V lookup: CDR1 MNHNY, CDR2 SVGAGI (reference sequence). CDR3 length: 15 amino acids. Trimming at V came to 8 bases and at J to 4 bases, leaving 11 bases not matched to a gene. CDR3 region: CASCAGREVADTQYF. CDR3 in DNA: TGTGCCAGCTGCGCAGGGCGGGAGGTTGCAGATACGCAGTATTTT.

V is TRBV29-1 and J is TRBJ1-1; D ambiguous. CDR1 SQVTM and CDR2 ANQGSEA come from the germline V gene. There are 11 residues in the CDR3. Trimming took off 6 bases at V and 4 bases at J, with 9 bases between the two ends. Here the CDR3 reads CSVVEATEAFF. In DNA, the CDR3 is TGCAGCGTCGTAGAGGCCACTGAAGCTTTCTTT.

This chain links TRBV7-9 with TRBJ1-5, with D unresolved. CDR1 and CDR2 (germline): SEHNR, FQNEAQ (reference sequence). V dropped 1 base and J dropped 0 bases, with 10 bases sitting between them. This CDR3 region has 16 residues. In nucleotides, the CDR3 is TGTGCCAGCAGCTTAGGGTCGGGATATAGCAATCAGCCCCAGCATTTT. Translation gives CASSLGSGYSNQPQHF.

The table lists this clonotype with a few counts. J is TRBJ2-5 and V is TRBV28; 9 bases are a match to TRBD1. Unmatched junction bases numbered 3, after V lost 8 bases and J lost 2 bases. CDR3 length: 13 amino acids. Germline CDR1 reads MDHEN; CDR2 reads SYDVKM. The CDR3 DNA follows: TGTGCCAGCGGGACAGGGAGGCAAGAGACCCAGTACTTC. The encoded protein is CASGTGRQETQYF.

In regard to this clonotype: A much larger clone lies a single base off, so this may be a read error. The final CDR3 position lacks the conserved phenylalanine or tryptophan, pointing to a likely read error. Because the CDR3's place on the DNA is in doubt, the DNA is left out and the CDR3 is given as listed by TCRdb. J is TRBJ2-1 and V is TRBV7-9; the listed D gene, TRBD2, was not tested against the DNA. Germline loops: CDR1 SEHNR, CDR2 FQNEAQ (reference sequence). Both ends counted, the CDR3 spans 13 residues. CDR3: CASSLGVDLGGFL.

This clonotype was recorded a few times. The rearrangement uses TRBV5-4 and TRBJ1-1; the D is unclear. The ends were cut back, 4 bases at V and 11 bases at J, with 18 bases in the middle. The CDR3 runs 13 residues. The germline CDR1 and CDR2 sequences are SGHNT and YYREEE (reference sequence). CDR3: CASSAGVRGMAFF. CDR3 nucleotide sequence: TGTGCCAGCAGCGCCGGGGTTCGTGGGATGGCTTTCTTT.

The chain uses TRBV11-3 and TRBJ2-5; 7 bases match TRBD1. The CDR3 extends over 15 amino acids. V gave up 1 base and J gave up 2 bases; unmatched junction bases: 4. Looked up from germline, CDR1 is SGHNT and CDR2 is YENEEA. CDR3 DNA sequence: TGTGCCAGCAGCTTAGTGACAGGGTTACAAGAGACCCAGTACTTC. Protein: CASSLVTGLQETQYF.

This clonotype was counted only a few times. The genes are TRBV10-3 and TRBJ2-1, with a possible D match to TRBD1 (5 bases). The CDR3 has 14 residues. Germline CDR1 reads ENHRY; CDR2 reads SYGVKD. Trimming shortened V by 7 bases and J by 8 bases, and 18 bases separated the two germline ends. The CDR3 DNA reads as TGTGCCATCAACATAAACGGTCCCAGGGATGAGCAGTTCTTC. This sequence encodes CAININGPRDEQFF.

This clonotype was seen more than once but under ten times. The chain combines TRBV7-9 with TRBJ2-6; TRBD1 aligns across 8 bases. This CDR3 contains 17 residues. J was trimmed by 2 bases and V by 4 bases; bases with no gene match: 7. Germline lookup yields CDR1 SEHNR and CDR2 FQNEAQ (reference sequence). CDR3 sequence reads: CASSYGTGTPGANVLTF. CDR3 nucleotides: TGTGCCAGCAGCTACGGGACAGGCACCCCTGGGGCCAACGTCCTGACTTTC. The complete variable domain, with remaining parts taken from reference TRBV7-9 and TRBJ2-6, reads DTGVSQNPRHKITKRGQNVTFRCDPISEHNRLYWYRQTLGQGPEFLTYFQNEAQLEKSRLLSDRFSAERPKGSFSTLEIQRTEQGDSAMYLCASSYGTGTPGANVLTFGAGSRLTVL.

This clonotype was detected many times. The CDR3 bases are TGTGCCAGCAAAGGGGGGACAGTCAATTCACCCCTCCACTTT. This sequence encodes CASKGGTVNSPLHF. The rearrangement links TRBV6-1 to TRBJ1-6; 7 nucleotides align to TRBD1. Trimming at V came to 7 bases and at J to 7 bases, leaving 7 bases not matched to a gene. Germline V gene sequence: CDR1 MNHNS, CDR2 SASEGT. The CDR3 has 14 amino acids.

This clonotype was observed a handful of times. This chain uses TRBV5-1 with TRBJ1-5, with D unresolved. Germline lookup yields CDR1 SGHRS and CDR2 YFSETQ. The CDR3 is 14 residues long. V dropped 0 bases and J dropped 9 bases, with 13 bases sitting between them. The CDR3 is CASSLGAGSGPQHF. The CDR3 DNA reads as TGCGCCAGCAGCTTGGGAGCAGGCTCAGGGCCCCAGCATTTT.

This clonotype was seen repeatedly, ten times or more. The V and J genes are TRBV7-2 and TRBJ1-1, with 7 positions matching TRBD1. V lost 5 bases, J lost 5 bases, and 11 bases stayed unmatched. CDR3 length: 15 residues. Per germline, CDR1 SGHTA and CDR2 FQGNSA. The DNA for the CDR3 is TGTGCCAGCAGCCCCCGACAGGGACCGAGGACTGAAGCTTTCTTT. Translation: CASSPRQGPRTEAFF.

This clonotype was found a few times. The chain is built from TRBV12-3 or TRBV12-4 and TRBJ1-2, with D possibly being TRBD1 (5 bases). V lost 0 bases, J lost 6 bases, and 11 bases lay in between. There are 14 residues in the CDR3. The CDR3 loop is CASSLARQSNGYTF. The CDR3 nucleotides are TGTGCCAGCAGTTTAGCGAGACAGTCTAATGGCTACACCTTC.

This clonotype was recorded many times. J is TRBJ1-1 and V is TRBV7-8; no clear D gene. Trimming cost V 4 bases and J 2 bases, with 11 bases left between them. The CDR3 has 14 amino acids. Germline CDR1 SGHVS, CDR2 FQNEAQ. The CDR3 is CASSSREGNTEAFF. CDR3 bases: TGTGCCAGCAGCTCGAGGGAGGGAAACACTGAAGCTTTCTTT.

This clonotype was counted at least ten times. V usage is TRBV7-3 and J usage is TRBJ2-7, with 8 bases fitting TRBD2. The V and J ends lost 1 base and 4 bases, in that order; junction bases with no gene match: 9. CDR3 size: 16 residues. Germline V lookup: CDR1 SGHTA, CDR2 FQGTGA. The CDR3 loop reads CASSLRRDGGDYEQYF. In nucleotides, the CDR3 is TGTGCCAGCAGCTTAAGGCGGGACGGGGGGGATTACGAGCAGTACTTC.

A few counts support this clonotype. V is TRBV30 and J is TRBJ2-1; D is perhaps TRBD1 (6 bases). The CDR3 is 16 residues long. Trimming removed 3 bases at V and 9 bases at J, with 24 bases between. Germline V gene sequence: CDR1 GTSNPN, CDR2 SVGIG (reference sequence). CDR3 nucleotide sequence: TGTGCCTGGAGCGAACAGGGACCCGGTATACGACGTGAGCAGTTCTTC. It codes for CAWSEQGPGIRREQFF. Combining the CDR3 with reference TRBV30 and TRBJ2-1 gives the whole variable domain SQTIHQWPATLVQPVGSPLSLECTVEGTSNPNLYWYRQAAGRGLQLLFYSVGIGQISSEVPQNLSASRPQDRQFILSSKKLLLSDSGFYLCAWSEQGPGIRREQFFGPGTRLTVL.